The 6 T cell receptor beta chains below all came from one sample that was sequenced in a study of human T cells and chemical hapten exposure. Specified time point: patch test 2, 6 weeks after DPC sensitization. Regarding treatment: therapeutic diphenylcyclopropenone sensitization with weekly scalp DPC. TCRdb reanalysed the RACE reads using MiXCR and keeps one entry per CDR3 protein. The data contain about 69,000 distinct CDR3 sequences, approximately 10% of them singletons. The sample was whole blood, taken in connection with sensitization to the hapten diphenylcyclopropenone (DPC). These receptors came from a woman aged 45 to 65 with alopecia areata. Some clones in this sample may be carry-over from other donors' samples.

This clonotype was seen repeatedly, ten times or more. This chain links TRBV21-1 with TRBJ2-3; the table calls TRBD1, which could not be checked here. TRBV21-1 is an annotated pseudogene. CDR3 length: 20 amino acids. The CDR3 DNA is TGTGCCAGCAGCAACTGCCAAAAAAGCGCGGAACAGGGAAGCACAGATACGCAGTATTTT. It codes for CASSNCQKSAEQGSTDTQYF.

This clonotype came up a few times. The CDR3 is CSVEDRDRGPAFF. In DNA, the CDR3 is TGCAGCGTTGAAGATAGGGACCGGGGACCGGCTTTCTTT. The chain couples TRBV29-1 to TRBJ1-1; the D gene is possibly TRBD1 (5 bases). V dropped 0 bases and J dropped 11 bases, with 16 bases sitting between them. Germline CDR1 and CDR2: SQVTM and ANQGSEA. This CDR3 has 13 amino acids.

CDR3 loop: CASSLPRRAGQRIYNEQFF. The CDR3 region has the DNA TGCGCCAGCAGCCTACCACGTAGGGCGGGGCAGAGGATCTACAATGAGCAGTTCTTC. The genes are TRBV5-1 and TRBJ2-1; maybe TRBD2 (6 bases). Germline assignment: CDR1 SGHRS and CDR2 YFSETQ. This CDR3 region has 19 residues. Trimming took 4 bases from V and 3 from J, leaving 26 bases between them.

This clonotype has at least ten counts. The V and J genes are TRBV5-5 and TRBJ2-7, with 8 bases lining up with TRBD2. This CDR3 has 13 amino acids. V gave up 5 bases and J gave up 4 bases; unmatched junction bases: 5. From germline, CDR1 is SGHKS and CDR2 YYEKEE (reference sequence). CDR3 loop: CASSGLAGYEQYF. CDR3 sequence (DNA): TGTGCCAGCAGTGGACTAGCAGGGTACGAGCAGTACTTC.

The CDR3 sequence: CASSRHGGSLEAFF. The CDR3 nucleotides read TGTGCCAGCAGCCGCCACGGGGGGAGCCTGGAAGCTTTCTTT. V gene TRBV11-2 combines with J gene TRBJ1-1, with D maybe TRBD1 (5 bases). V gave up 5 bases and J gave up 8 bases, with 18 bases separating them. Germline-derived CDR1 and CDR2 are SGHAT and FQNNGV. This CDR3 is built from 14 residues.

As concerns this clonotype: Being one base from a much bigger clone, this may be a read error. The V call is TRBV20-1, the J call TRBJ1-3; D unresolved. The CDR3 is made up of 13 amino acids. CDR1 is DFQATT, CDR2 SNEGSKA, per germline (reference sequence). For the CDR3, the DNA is TGCAGTGCTAGTGGTGTAGTTGGAATCACCATATATTTT. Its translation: CSASGVVGITIYF.